This T cell receptor beta chain was recovered during a study of blood T cell repertoires in COVID-19. Germline CDR1 is MNHEY and CDR2 is SVGEGT. V was pared by 6 bases and J by 8 bases, with 16 bases between. The CDR3 runs 13 residues. The sample holds a few counts of this clone. Using immunoSEQ multiplex PCR, the repertoire was profiled, and TCRdb retains in-frame clones only, with some absent. The top ten hold more than 0.8% of the sample, which has hundreds of thousands of clones, about 90% seen once. Sample: PBMCs or T cells enriched from blood (not recorded which). The receptor was isolated from a woman in her twenties or thirties who had recovered from COVID-19. The chain employs TRBV6-2 or TRBV6-3 and TRBJ1-2; D is possibly TRBD1 (5 bases). The CDR3 loop is CASSLRDSGGYTF. Written as DNA, the CDR3 is TGTGCCAGCAGCCTAAGGGACTCCGGGGGCTACACCTTC.